This T cell receptor beta chain was sequenced during a study of cytomegalovirus exposure and HLA in healthy donors. Concerning this clone itself: Its antigen is unknown.

Germline CDR1 is MGHRA and CDR2 is YSYEKL. V dropped 3 bases and J dropped 1; count of bases not matched to a gene: 2. This CDR3 has 16 residues. Regarding the study as a whole: The number of N-insertions in an Asian-associated ancestry cluster was reportedly below the approximately 600-donor mean in a later analysis. A later analysis linked a missense variant in DCLRE1C to the trimming of TCR beta V and J genes.

A multiplex PCR was run with 60 Vbeta primers and 13 Jbeta primers. Using immunoSEQ multiplex PCR, the repertoire was profiled, and TCRdb retains in-frame clones only, with some absent. This sample's clone table lists about 88,000 clones. This chain joins TRBV4-1 and TRBJ1-6, with 8 nucleotides matching TRBD1. This clonotype originated in a girl aged 5-17 years in good health and CMV-seropositive. Sequences were obtained from PBMCs. The CDR3 DNA is TGCGCCAGCAGCCACACAGGGGGATCCTATAATTCACCCCTCCACTTT. Translation gives CASSHTGGSYNSPLHF.